Below are 19 T cell receptor beta chains sequenced from a single sample in a study of naive and memory T cell subsets. The beta constant-region primer was an equimolar mix of two oligonucleotides covering TRBC1 and TRBC2. Ligated cDNA was amplified by four rounds of PCR with nested alpha and beta constant-region primers and SP2. In TCRdb, the UMI-ligation and nested PCR reads were re-called with MiXCR into one record per CDR3 protein. The sample has some 80,000 distinct CDR3 sequences, about 8.2% seen once; the top ten hold less than 1.5%. Sequencing was performed on naive CD8+ T cells from blood. The receptors originated from a human donor in good health.

This clonotype has more than one count but fewer than ten. The chain combines TRBV19 with TRBJ1-1; TRBD1 matches at 11 bases. The CDR3 length is 15 residues. Trimming cost V 9 bases and J 4 bases; bases outside gene matches: 10. Germline-derived CDR1 and CDR2 are LNHDA and SQIVND (reference sequence). As DNA, the CDR3 is TGTGCCAGCCTCGGACAGGGGGCAAGGAGCACTGAAGCTTTCTTT. Its translation: CASLGQGARSTEAFF.

This clonotype has a count of ten or more. The chain uses TRBV12-3 or TRBV12-4 and TRBJ1-1; 7 bases are shared with TRBD1. Trimming at V came to 6 bases and at J to 7 bases, leaving 8 bases not matched to a gene. The CDR3 is 13 amino acids. The CDR3, as DNA: TGTGCCAGCAGCGATGACAGGGTTCATGAAGCTTTCTTT. It yields the protein CASSDDRVHEAFF.

This clonotype was observed many times. The chain combines TRBV7-3 with TRBJ2-3, with D possibly being TRBD2 (5 bases). Germline V lookup: CDR1 SGHTA, CDR2 FQGTGA. CDR3 length: 15 amino acids. Trimming took 2 bases from V and 0 from J, leaving 9 bases between them. The CDR3 region has the DNA TGTGCCAGCAGCTTAGAGGGTTTCAGCACAGATACGCAGTATTTT. Its protein product is CASSLEGFSTDTQYF.

The gene calls are TRBV29-1 and TRBJ1-5; D possibly corresponds to TRBD1 (5 bases). This CDR3 has 14 residues. Trimming stripped 4 bases from V and 0 bases from J, with 10 bases between. From germline, CDR1 is SQVTM and CDR2 ANQGSEA. DNA of the CDR3: TGCAGCGTTGCCACGGGACGTAGCAATCAGCCCCAGCATTTT. This gives the protein CSVATGRSNQPQHF. Filled out from reference TRBV29-1 and TRBJ1-5, the complete variable domain reads SAVISQKPSRDICQRGTSLTIQCQVDSQVTMMFWYRQQPGQSLTLIATANQGSEATYESGFVIDKFPISRPNLTFSTLTVSNMSPEDSSIYLCSVATGRSNQPQHFGDGTRLSIL.

The rearrangement uses TRBV29-1 and TRBJ2-1; weak D call: TRBD1 (6 bases). The ends were cut back, 4 bases at V and 1 base at J, with 14 bases in the middle. The germline V gene encodes CDR1 SQVTM and CDR2 ANQGSEA. The CDR3 has 15 amino acids. The CDR3 DNA follows: TGCAGCGTTGTGGCCGGGACAAAGTCCTACAATGAGCAGTTCTTC. Its protein product is CSVVAGTKSYNEQFF.

This clonotype was detected only a few times. This chain joins TRBV5-1 and TRBJ2-1, with TRBD2 matching over 7 bases. Germline CDR1 and CDR2: SGHRS and YFSETQ. The CDR3 is 16 residues long. V trimming: 0 bases; J trimming: 7 bases; junction bases outside the gene matches: 10. Here the CDR3 reads CASSLAGRTPKNEQFF. The CDR3 region has the DNA TGCGCCAGCAGCTTGGCCGGGAGGACCCCCAAGAATGAGCAGTTCTTC.

The CDR3 DNA follows: TGTGCCAGCAGCCCTCGGACAGGGGTAGGCTACGAGCAGTACTTC. Translated: CASSPRTGVGYEQYF. This chain joins TRBV3-1 and TRBJ2-7; 9 bases line up with TRBD1. V trimming: 4 bases; J trimming: 3 bases; junction bases outside the gene matches: 7. The CDR3 sequence is 15 residues long. CDR1 is LGHDT and CDR2 is YNNKEL in the germline V gene (reference sequence).

This clonotype appeared many times. This chain connects TRBV30 to TRBJ2-5; TRBD1 might be the D (6 bases). V lost 4 bases and J 10 bases, leaving 13 bases between the germline ends. The CDR3 runs 11 residues. CDR1 is GTSNPN, CDR2 SVGIG, per germline (reference sequence). The CDR3 loop reads CAWNYRESQYF. The CDR3 nucleotides read TGTGCCTGGAACTACAGGGAAAGCCAGTACTTC.

This clonotype was seen repeatedly, ten times or more. The rearrangement joins TRBV29-1 to TRBJ2-5; the D is unclear. The CDR3 is made up of 11 amino acids. Germline-derived CDR1 and CDR2 are SQVTM and ANQGSEA. V lost 5 bases and J lost 8, with 12 bases in between. This CDR3 is CSVSKPGTQYF. Written as DNA, the CDR3 is TGCAGCGTTAGTAAGCCCGGAACCCAGTACTTC.

The chain carries TRBV7-9 and TRBJ2-6; perhaps TRBD2 as D (6 bases). V lost 2 bases to trimming and J lost 3 bases, with 11 bases between them. The germline CDR1 and CDR2 sequences are SEHNR and FQNEAQ (reference sequence). The CDR3 runs to 16 residues. The CDR3 reads CASSLKGGVGANVLTF. In DNA, the CDR3 is TGTGCCAGCAGCTTAAAAGGAGGGGTTGGGGCCAACGTCCTGACTTTC.

The chain recombines TRBV27 with TRBJ1-2; 8 bases match TRBD1. This CDR3 has 15 residues. Trimming removed 0 bases from V and 4 bases from J; junction bases left unmatched: 4. From germline, CDR1 is MNHEY and CDR2 SMNVEV (reference sequence). CDR3 bases: TGTGCCAGCAGTTTATCAGCAGGGGGCTTCTATGGCTACACCTTC. It specifies CASSLSAGGFYGYTF.

This clonotype was observed at least ten times. The chain has TRBV12-3 or TRBV12-4 and TRBJ2-2; D is unclear. The CDR3 has 13 residues. Trimming cost V 6 bases and J 6 bases, with 11 bases left between them. CDR3 in amino acids: CASRSSSAGELFF. CDR3 sequence (DNA): TGTGCCAGCAGGAGTTCCTCGGCCGGGGAGCTGTTTTTT.

V usage is TRBV6-2 or TRBV6-3 and J usage is TRBJ2-1; D is perhaps TRBD2 (6 bases). The germline V gene encodes CDR1 MNHEY and CDR2 SVGEGT. This CDR3 region has 15 residues. V lost 6 bases to trimming and J lost 3 bases, with 15 bases between them. The CDR3 nucleotides are TGTGCCAGCAGCCCCTGGGGGGAGGTCTACAATGAGCAGTTCTTC. This sequence encodes CASSPWGEVYNEQFF.

This clonotype occurred many times. The chain is built from TRBV27 and TRBJ1-1, with D possibly being TRBD1 (6 bases). CDR3 size: 14 residues. In germline, CDR1 is MNHEY, CDR2 SMNVEV (reference sequence). V was clipped by 5 bases and J by 4 bases, with 14 bases between them. CDR3 protein: CASSPPHRATEAFF. CDR3 DNA sequence: TGTGCCAGCAGTCCCCCTCACAGGGCCACTGAAGCTTTCTTT.

The chain couples TRBV4-3 to TRBJ1-5; no reliable D call. V was shortened by 0 bases and J by 2 bases, with 11 bases between the two germline ends. This CDR3 comprises 16 residues. Per the germline V gene, CDR1 is LGHNA and CDR2 is YSLEER. CDR3 amino acids: CASSQDYDGGNQPQHF. The CDR3 bases are TGCGCCAGCAGCCAAGATTATGACGGGGGCAATCAGCCCCAGCATTTT.

The chain is built from TRBV4-3 and TRBJ2-1, with D possibly being TRBD1 (5 bases). This CDR3 has 16 residues. The V end was cut by 0 bases, the J end by 2 bases, with 11 bases between. Germline lookup yields CDR1 LGHNA and CDR2 YSLEER. The CDR3 DNA is TGCGCCAGCAGCCAAGATGAAGGACAAACCTACAATGAGCAGTTCTTC. As protein: CASSQDEGQTYNEQFF.

This clonotype showed up just a few times. The rearrangement uses TRBV28 and TRBJ1-4, with D possibly being TRBD1 (5 bases). Germline-derived CDR1 and CDR2 are MDHEN and SYDVKM. Trimming pared 7 bases from V and 4 bases from J, leaving 16 bases between. This CDR3 spans 15 amino acids. CDR3 DNA sequence: TGTGCCAGCACCTACCGGGGACTAGATAATGAAAAACTGTTTTTT. This gives the protein CASTYRGLDNEKLFF. Drawing the rest from reference TRBV28 and TRBJ1-4, the complete variable domain is DVKVTQSSRYLVKRTGEKVFLECVQDMDHENMFWYRQDPGLGLRLIYFSYDVKMKEKGDIPEGYSVSREKKERFSLILESASTNQTSMYLCASTYRGLDNEKLFFGSGTQLSVL.

This clonotype was counted only a few times. The CDR3 DNA reads TGTGCCAGCAGTGAAGCGGTCAGACCTCCCTACGAGCAGTACTTC. Translating it yields CASSEAVRPPYEQYF. The chain uses TRBV6-1 and TRBJ2-7; D is undetermined. The germline CDR1 and CDR2 sequences are MNHNS and SASEGT. CDR3 length: 15 residues. The V end was cut by 0 bases, the J end by 2 bases, with 11 bases between.

This clonotype showed up just once. This sequence joins TRBV7-9 and TRBJ1-1, with 9 bases identical to TRBD1. The germline gives CDR1 SEHNR, CDR2 FQNEAQ (reference sequence). This CDR3 contains 14 residues. Trimming removed 5 bases from V and 4 bases from J; junction bases left unmatched: 5. The CDR3 sequence: CASSPRTGVTEAFF. The CDR3 DNA reads TGTGCCAGCAGCCCCAGGACAGGGGTCACTGAAGCTTTCTTT.